A single sample gave rise to the 23 T cell receptor beta chains below, sequenced in a study. Each CDR3 protein gets one entry after TCRdb re-called the 5' RACE reads with MiXCR. The table includes about 10,000 distinct CDR3 sequences, around a quarter detected once. The sequencing sample was made of naive CD4+ T cells sorted from a lymph node. Subset described: naive CD4+ T cells, CD4+CD45RA+CD25-. The receptors shown here come from a female donor with breast cancer.

A word on this clonotype: This may stem from a read error, because a much larger clone lies one nucleotide away. The final CDR3 position lacks the conserved phenylalanine or tryptophan, pointing to a likely read error. V and J are TRBV6-2 or TRBV6-3 and TRBJ2-1; 9 bases map to TRBD1. The CDR3 covers 17 residues. CDR1 is MNHEY and CDR2 is SVGEGT in the germline V gene. Losses at the gene ends were 6 bases for V and 4 bases for J; bases not matched to a gene: 13. CDR3 sequence (DNA): TGTGCCAGCAGAGACCAAACCGGGACAGGGACTTACAATGAGCAGTTCCTC. It yields the protein CASRDQTGTGTYNEQFL.

By share of the sample, this clonotype is medium-sized. CDR3 nucleotides: TGTGCCAGCTCCCGCCTAGGAAGCACAGATACGCAGTATTTT. Its protein is CASSRLGSTDTQYF. The chain has TRBV12-3 or TRBV12-4 and TRBJ2-3; D gene uncertain. The CDR3 length is 14 residues. The germline V and J ends were trimmed by 8 bases and 0 bases, with 12 bases remaining between them.

A remark on this clonotype: Germline and junction disagree at one end, which may indicate a read error. This chain links TRBV4-1 with TRBJ2-2; a weak D match, TRBD2 (5 bases). The CDR3 loop spans 12 amino acids. Germline-derived CDR1 and CDR2 are MGHRA and YSYEKL. The CDR3 is CASSDHTGELLF. CDR3 in DNA: TGCGCCAGTTCCGACCACACCGGGGAGCTGCTTTTT.

This clonotype was detected a few times. The J gene is TRBJ2-5, the V gene TRBV6-6; TRBD1 is a possible D gene (5 bases). Trimming left V 2 bases short and J 5 bases short, with 12 bases between. CDR1 is MNHNY and CDR2 is SVGAGI in the germline V gene (reference sequence). CDR3 length: 14 amino acids. For the CDR3, the DNA is TGTGCCAGCAGTTACCCCGGGCCAGGGGAGACCCAGTACTTC. Residues: CASSYPGPGETQYF.

Of note for this clonotype: A much larger clone differs by one base, so this may be a read error. The rearrangement joins TRBV28 to TRBJ2-7, with 11 bases aligning to TRBD1. The CDR3 has 15 amino acids. V shed 6 bases and J 2 bases; nucleotides not matched to a gene: 6. In germline, CDR1 is MDHEN, CDR2 SYDVKM. The CDR3 loop reads CASRTGTGGAYEQYF. The CDR3 DNA sequence: TGTGCCAGCAGGACCGGGACAGGGGGAGCCTACGAGCAGTACTTC.

This clonotype was recorded at least ten times. This chain links TRBV4-1 with TRBJ2-7, with a weak D call TRBD2 (5 bases). V was clipped by 4 bases and J by 3 bases, with 19 bases between them. This CDR3 is 16 amino acids long. From germline, CDR1 is MGHRA and CDR2 YSYEKL. CDR3 protein: CASSPIVRGKGYEQYF. CDR3 nucleotide sequence: TGCGCCAGCAGCCCTATTGTGAGAGGGAAGGGCTACGAGCAGTACTTC.

There are many counts of this clonotype. The rearrangement joins TRBV29-1 to TRBJ2-5; tentative D call: TRBD1 (5 bases). Germline CDR1 is SQVTM and CDR2 is ANQGSEA. This CDR3 has 12 residues. V lost 7 bases and J 2 bases, leaving 11 bases between the germline ends. For the CDR3, the DNA is TGCAGCGCCAGGGCGGAGCAAGAGACCCAGTACTTC. Residues: CSARAEQETQYF.

This clonotype turned up a few times. A much larger clonotype is one base distant, so this may be a read error. The CDR3 does not close with the conserved phenylalanine or tryptophan, likely indicating a read error. J is TRBJ2-7 and V is TRBV28; 11 nucleotides agree with TRBD2. This CDR3 is 15 amino acids long. Germline V gives CDR1 MDHEN, CDR2 SYDVKM. Trimming cost V 7 bases and J 3 bases; bases outside gene matches: 8. This chain's CDR3 is CASTQELAGGYEQYL. The CDR3 nucleotides are TGTGCCAGCACCCAAGAGCTAGCGGGGGGCTACGAGCAGTACCTC.

Many counts were recorded for this clonotype. CDR3 nucleotides: TGTGCCACCAGCAGAGACAGGGGGATGAACTATGGCTACACCTTC. Protein: CATSRDRGMNYGYTF. The rearrangement uses TRBV15 and TRBJ1-2, with 7 positions matching TRBD1. CDR1 and CDR2 (germline): LNHNV, YYDKDF (reference sequence). The trim removed 0 bases at V and 2 bases at J, leaving 3 bases unmatched. There are 15 residues in the CDR3.

Relative to its sample, this clonotype is medium-sized. J is TRBJ1-6 and V is TRBV6-6, with TRBD1 matching over 12 bases. The germline V gene has CDR1 MNHNY and CDR2 SVGAGI (reference sequence). The CDR3 spans 16 residues. V lost 9 bases to trimming and J lost 11 bases; unmatched junction nucleotides: 14. The CDR3 here is CASSPGQGARFAPLHF. The CDR3 DNA reads as TGTGCCAGTTCCCCGGGACAGGGGGCGAGGTTTGCACCCCTCCACTTT.

This clonotype was seen ten or more times. The V gene is TRBV5-1, the J gene TRBJ2-3, with D perhaps TRBD2 (6 bases). The CDR3 runs 15 residues. The V end lost 4 bases, the J end lost 6 bases, and 18 bases lay between the germline ends. CDR1 and CDR2 (germline): SGHRS, YFSETQ. CDR3 in DNA: TGCGCCAGCAGCCTGGGTATGGGGGGTCAGGATACGCAGTATTTT. Translating gives CASSLGMGGQDTQYF.

The chain carries TRBV19 and TRBJ2-1; TRBD2 might be the D (5 bases). The CDR3 is 16 amino acids. Trimming shortened V by 2 bases and J by 0 bases, and 11 bases separated the two germline ends. CDR1 is LNHDA and CDR2 is SQIVND in the germline V gene (reference sequence). CDR3 sequence (DNA): TGTGCCAGTAGTATACGGAGGAGTGGCTCCTACAATGAGCAGTTCTTC. Amino acids: CASSIRRSGSYNEQFF.

The chain has TRBV6-5 and TRBJ2-7; D is possibly TRBD1 (6 bases). Trimming shortened V by 7 bases and J by 2 bases, and 12 bases separated the two germline ends. Germline loops: CDR1 MNHEY, CDR2 SVGAGI. CDR3 length equals 13 residues. The CDR3 DNA is TGTGCCAGCAAACAGGGTGATACCTACGAGCAGTACTTC. It translates to CASKQGDTYEQYF.

This clonotype is categorized as medium-sized. The J gene is TRBJ2-7, the V gene TRBV15, with D unresolved. The CDR3 has 13 amino acids. Germline V gene sequence: CDR1 LNHNV, CDR2 YYDKDF (reference sequence). Trimming shortened V by 0 bases and J by 2 bases, and 5 bases separated the two germline ends. This chain's CDR3 is CATSRDSTYEQYF. The CDR3 bases are TGTGCCACCAGCAGAGACAGTACCTACGAGCAGTACTTC.

At least ten counts were recorded for this clonotype. V gene TRBV5-4 combines with J gene TRBJ2-1; D gene ambiguous. The V and J ends lost 4 bases and 10 bases respectively, with 12 bases between them. The germline V gene has CDR1 SGHNT and CDR2 YYREEE (reference sequence). This CDR3 comprises 12 residues. CDR3 loop: CASSHANREQFF. CDR3 DNA sequence: TGTGCCAGCAGCCATGCGAACAGAGAGCAGTTCTTC.

This clonotype is categorized as medium-sized. The chain combines TRBV6-4 with TRBJ2-1, with 11 bases aligning to TRBD2. This CDR3 is 15 amino acids long. Trimming removed 6 bases from V and 4 bases from J; junction bases left unmatched: 5. Germline-derived CDR1 and CDR2 are MRHNA and SNTAGT. CDR3: CASSQTSGGYNEQFF. CDR3 bases: TGTGCCAGCAGCCAAACTAGCGGGGGTTACAATGAGCAGTTCTTC.

This clonotype was recorded at least ten times. The chain carries TRBV5-6 and TRBJ1-2; no clear D. The CDR3 has 15 amino acids. The germline gives CDR1 SGHDT, CDR2 YYEEEE. Trimming stripped 5 bases from V and 1 base from J, with 15 bases between. The CDR3 here is CASRAHGLHNYGYTF. CDR3 sequence (DNA): TGTGCCAGCAGGGCTCACGGGCTACATAACTATGGCTACACCTTC.

As to this clonotype: A read error may be the cause here, since a much bigger clone is one base away. The conserved phenylalanine or tryptophan normally closing the CDR3 is absent here, so this likely arose from a read error. The chain employs TRBV7-3 and TRBJ2-2; weak D call: TRBD2 (5 bases). Germline values: CDR1 SGHTA, CDR2 FQGTGA. The CDR3 loop spans 14 amino acids. V was cut by 0 bases and J by 5 bases, with 7 bases left in between. The CDR3 region is CASSLTERTGELFL. DNA of the CDR3: TGTGCCAGCAGCTTAACGGAGCGGACCGGGGAGCTGTTTTTA.

V gene TRBV19 combines with J gene TRBJ2-3; 7 bases map to TRBD1. The germline V gene has CDR1 LNHDA and CDR2 SQIVND (reference sequence). This CDR3 contains 15 residues. The trim removed 4 bases at V and 2 bases at J, leaving 6 bases unmatched. The CDR3 loop is CASSNGDRTTDTQYF. In nucleotides, the CDR3 is TGTGCCAGTAGTAACGGGGACAGAACCACAGATACGCAGTATTTT.

This clonotype showed up many times. The chain uses TRBV12-5 and TRBJ2-7; 13 positions agree with TRBD2. The CDR3 has 18 amino acids. The germline CDR1 and CDR2 sequences are LGHNT and FRNRAP. The V and J ends lost 2 bases and 2 bases, in that order; junction bases with no gene match: 9. The CDR3 DNA sequence: TGTGCTAGTGGTTTGCCACCGTATACTAGCGGGAGGGCCTACGAGCAGTACTTC. Translating gives CASGLPPYTSGRAYEQYF.

This clonotype is deemed medium-sized (0.01 to 0.1%). The J gene is TRBJ2-1, the V gene TRBV12-3 or TRBV12-4; D remains unclear. Trimming shortened V by 6 bases and J by 5 bases, and 11 bases separated the two germline ends. CDR3 size: 13 residues. CDR3 bases: TGTGCCAGCAGCCTGCGTAGAGACAATGAGCAGTTCTTC. Translating it yields CASSLRRDNEQFF.

This clonotype was detected only once. Since a much larger clone is just one base distant, this may be a read error. V gene TRBV7-7 combines with J gene TRBJ2-3, with 11 bases lining up with TRBD2. The length of the CDR3 is 15 residues. Germline assignment: CDR1 SSHAT and CDR2 FNYEAQ (reference sequence). The CDR3 loop reads CASSTGLAATDTQYF. For the CDR3, the DNA is TGTGCTAGCAGCACGGGACTAGCGGCCACAGATACGCAGTATTTT. The full variable domain, in which reference TRBV7-7 and TRBJ2-3 provide the parts outside the CDR3, is GAGVSQSPRYKVTKRGQDVTLRCDPISSHATLYWYQQALGQGPEFLTYFNYEAQPDKSGLPSDRFSAERPEGSISTLTIQRTEQRDSAMYRCASSTGLAATDTQYFGPGTRLTVL.

The chain recombines TRBV20-1 with TRBJ2-2; 9 nucleotides match TRBD1. After removal of 1 base from V and 6 bases from J, the junction contained 6 bases not matched to a gene. This CDR3 contains 15 residues. Germline V gene lookup returns CDR1 DFQATT and CDR2 SNEGSKA (reference sequence). CDR3 DNA sequence: TGCAGTGCTAGAGCAACAGGGGGCGGGGCCGGGGAGCTGTTTTTT. As protein: CSARATGGGAGELFF.